This T cell receptor (beta chain) comes out of a study of T cell responses to AZD1222 COVID-19 vaccine. Study-level background: Researchers grouped second doses given at about 4 or about 12 weeks into one pool. Whole-study results and caveats: The donor cohort was predominantly white British with a female majority, and clonal diversity may have been underestimated. Once two AZD1222 doses were given, Spike-specific TCR breadth and depth went up.

The repertoire was sequenced with immunoSEQ multiplex PCR; TCRdb's copy has only in-frame clones and lacks some. The sample lists some 120,000 clones; approximately 83% were seen once. Germline lookup yields CDR1 MNHEY and CDR2 SMNVEV (reference sequence). The CDR3 loop spans 15 amino acids. The ends lost 2 bases at V and 5 bases at J; junction bases unmatched: 4. Regarding this clone: Its antigen is still unknown.

This chain uses TRBV27 with TRBJ1-3, with 9 bases lining up with TRBD1. The sequenced sample was peripheral blood, obtained on day 0 of AZD1222 vaccination. This receptor was taken from an adult in good health. This chain's CDR3 is CASSLTGTGRNTIYF. The CDR3 nucleotides are TGTGCCAGCAGTTTAACAGGGACAGGGAGAAACACCATATATTTT.